A single sample is the source of the 25 T cell receptor beta chains below, sequenced in a study of cytomegalovirus exposure and HLA in healthy donors. Clones were sequenced by immunoSEQ multiplex PCR, and TCRdb holds only the in-frame ones, with some missing. The sample contains about 140,000 clones, roughly 87% of which appear only once. Sequenced sample: PBMCs. All receptors derive from a man between 18 and 35 years old in good health and CMV-seropositive.

As regards this clone: The junction differs from germline at one of its ends, possibly a read error. This chain uses TRBV7-9 with TRBJ2-7; TRBD2 aligns across 11 bases. The CDR3 runs to 12 residues. The germline gives CDR1 SEHNR, CDR2 FQNEAQ (reference sequence). CDR3 bases: TGTGCCAGCAGCCTAGCGGGGGGAGAGCAGTACTTC. Translated, it gives CASSLAGGEQYF.

The chain joins TRBV11-2 to TRBJ2-1; possibly TRBD1 for D (5 bases). Germline values: CDR1 SGHAT, CDR2 FQNNGV. This CDR3 is built from 15 residues. The V end was cut by 0 bases, the J end by 2 bases, with 8 bases between. In DNA, the CDR3 is TGTGCCAGCAGCTTAGATAGGGGTCCCTACAATGAGCAGTTCTTC. The encoded protein is CASSLDRGPYNEQFF.

The V and J genes are TRBV2 and TRBJ1-1; 7 nucleotides line up with TRBD1. CDR1 and CDR2 (germline): SNHLY, FYNNEI. The CDR3 spans 13 residues. V shed 4 bases, J shed 2 bases, and the junction held 1 base outside the gene matches. DNA for the CDR3: TGTGCCAGCAGTGGACAGGGTAACACTGAAGCTTTCTTT. This gives the protein CASSGQGNTEAFF.

The rearrangement joins TRBV28 to TRBJ2-5; 11 bases match TRBD2. The CDR3 runs 17 residues. CDR1 is MDHEN and CDR2 is SYDVKM in the germline V gene. The ends lost 5 bases at V and 2 bases at J; junction bases unmatched: 10. Here the CDR3 DNA reads TGTGCCAGCAGTGCCAAGGGACTAGCGGACTTTCAAGAGACCCAGTACTTC. Encoded protein: CASSAKGLADFQETQYF.

The rearrangement joins TRBV7-2 to TRBJ1-1; D is perhaps TRBD1 (6 bases). The CDR3 is 15 residues long. V shed 1 base and J shed 3 bases, with 12 bases lying between them. CDR1 SGHTA and CDR2 FQGNSA come from the germline V gene. The CDR3 is CASSLEGQTYTEAFF. The CDR3 DNA reads TGTGCCAGCAGCTTAGAAGGACAGACTTACACTGAAGCTTTCTTT.

The rearrangement uses TRBV15 and TRBJ2-1; TRBD1 is a possible D gene (5 bases). The length of the CDR3 is 15 residues. The germline V gene has CDR1 LNHNV and CDR2 YYDKDF (reference sequence). V was shortened by 0 bases and J by 3 bases, with 9 bases between the two germline ends. Here the CDR3 DNA reads TGTGCCACCAGCAGAGATCGACAGTTCTACAATGAGCAGTTCTTC. Translated, it gives CATSRDRQFYNEQFF.

This rearrangement joins TRBV6-5 to TRBJ1-2, with TRBD1 identical over 7 bases. The CDR3 extends over 14 amino acids. CDR1 and CDR2 (germline): MNHEY, SVGAGI. Trimming took 2 bases from V and 2 from J; bases not matched to a gene: 2. CDR3 amino acids: CASSYATGNYGYTF. CDR3 sequence (DNA): TGTGCCAGCAGTTACGCGACAGGGAACTATGGCTACACCTTC.

J is TRBJ1-4 and V is TRBV4-1; no definite D call. Per the germline V gene, CDR1 is MGHRA and CDR2 is YSYEKL. The length of the CDR3 is 14 residues. V was shortened by 1 base and J by 2 bases, with 5 bases between the two germline ends. DNA for the CDR3: TGCGCCAGCAGCCAAGCCTCCACTAATGAAAAACTGTTTTTT. Its translation: CASSQASTNEKLFF.

The rearrangement joins TRBV27 to TRBJ2-5, with 11 bases fitting TRBD2. CDR1 is MNHEY, CDR2 SMNVEV, per germline (reference sequence). V lost 3 bases, J lost 5 bases, and 2 bases stayed unmatched. The CDR3 contains 14 residues. The CDR3 reads CASSFVAGGETQYF. CDR3 DNA sequence: TGTGCCAGCAGTTTTGTAGCGGGGGGGGAGACCCAGTACTTC.

This chain uses TRBV28 with TRBJ2-5; 9 bases line up with TRBD2. J lost 0 bases, V lost 3 bases, and 5 bases had no gene match. The CDR3 sequence is 16 residues long. Germline V lookup: CDR1 MDHEN, CDR2 SYDVKM. The CDR3 protein is CASSFPAGGYQETQYF. CDR3 in DNA: TGTGCCAGCAGTTTCCCCGCGGGGGGGTACCAAGAGACCCAGTACTTC.

This clone was picked up one time. The chain recombines TRBV18 with TRBJ1-2, with 10 bases that match TRBD1. V was pared by 3 bases and J by 7 bases, with 5 bases of the junction left unmatched. Germline V gene data show CDR1 as KGHSH and CDR2 as LQKENI. The CDR3 totals 14 residues. The CDR3 is CASSPGTGDIGYTF. Here the CDR3 DNA reads TGTGCCAGCTCACCTGGGACAGGGGATATTGGCTACACCTTC. The full variable domain, with the rest looked up from reference TRBV18 and TRBJ1-2, is NAGVMQNPRHLVRRRGQEARLRCSPMKGHSHVYWYRQLPEEGLKFMVYLQKENIIDESGMPKERFSAEFPKEGPSILRIQQVVRGDSAAYFCASSPGTGDIGYTFGSGTRLTVV.

This clone was observed a single time. The CDR3, as DNA: TGCGCCAGCAGCCAGGGACTAGCGGGACGCGAGCAGTACTTC. It yields the protein CASSQGLAGREQYF. This chain connects TRBV4-1 to TRBJ2-7; 13 bases line up with TRBD2. There are 14 residues in the CDR3. With V trimmed by 3 bases and J by 6 bases, 2 bases remained unmatched. CDR1 is MGHRA, CDR2 YSYEKL, per germline.

This clone occurred once. This sequence joins TRBV28 and TRBJ1-2; TRBD1 might be the D (5 bases). The CDR3 contains 15 residues. The ends were cut back, 4 bases at V and 7 bases at J, with 19 bases in the middle. Germline-derived CDR1 and CDR2 are MDHEN and SYDVKM. CDR3 protein: CASSWGGFAGAGYTF. CDR3 nucleotide sequence: TGTGCCAGCAGTTGGGGAGGGTTTGCCGGGGCTGGCTACACCTTC.

The chain uses TRBV7-2 and TRBJ2-1; D perhaps matches TRBD2 (5 bases). Trimming took off 1 base at V and 10 bases at J, with 14 bases between the two ends. Germline CDR1 is SGHTA and CDR2 is FQGNSA. The CDR3 extends over 14 amino acids. The CDR3 spells CASSLGLPTLEQFF. For the CDR3, the DNA is TGTGCCAGCAGCTTAGGACTACCCACTTTGGAGCAGTTCTTC.

This chain joins TRBV6-1 and TRBJ2-1; TRBD1 matches at 8 bases. V was pared by 6 bases and J by 6 bases, with 7 bases of the junction left unmatched. Germline loops: CDR1 MNHNS, CDR2 SASEGT. This CDR3 spans 14 amino acids. CDR3: CASSPTGEVNEQFF. The CDR3, as DNA: TGTGCCAGCAGCCCGACAGGGGAGGTCAATGAGCAGTTCTTC.

This clone was picked up one time. The rearrangement joins TRBV6-1 to TRBJ1-2, with D perhaps TRBD1 (6 bases). V dropped 6 bases and J dropped 3 bases, with 11 bases sitting between them. This CDR3 is built from 13 residues. CDR1 and CDR2 (germline): MNHNS, SASEGT. The chain's CDR3 is CASSPNRDYGYTF. The CDR3 DNA follows: TGTGCCAGCAGCCCTAACAGGGACTATGGCTACACCTTC.

V gene TRBV15 combines with J gene TRBJ1-4; the D is unclear. Trimming stripped 6 bases from V and 3 bases from J, with 17 bases between. The CDR3 extends over 16 amino acids. Germline loops: CDR1 LNHNV, CDR2 YYDKDF (reference sequence). In DNA form, the CDR3 reads TGTGCCACCAGTAGCGAATTGGGGTGGCCTAATGAAAAACTGTTTTTT. Translating gives CATSSELGWPNEKLFF.

The V gene is TRBV7-9, the J gene TRBJ1-2; 10 bases agree with TRBD1. The CDR3 contains 12 residues. V trimming: 7 bases; J trimming: 9 bases; junction bases outside the gene matches: 5. Germline loops: CDR1 SEHNR, CDR2 FQNEAQ (reference sequence). CDR3 sequence reads: CASNGQGVSYTF. The CDR3 DNA reads TGTGCCAGCAACGGACAGGGGGTTAGCTACACCTTC.

This chain connects TRBV6-1 to TRBJ2-3, with 8 bases fitting TRBD2. CDR1 and CDR2 from the germline V gene are MNHNS and SASEGT. Germline trimming cut 4 bases from V and 2 bases from J; bases unmatched to any gene: 2. The CDR3 runs 14 residues. The CDR3 region has the DNA TGTGCCAGCAGTGCGGGGGGGACCACAGATACGCAGTATTTT. It encodes CASSAGGTTDTQYF.

The chain links TRBV27 to TRBJ2-7, with 7 bases aligning to TRBD1. The CDR3 is made up of 15 amino acids. Germline CDR1 MNHEY, CDR2 SMNVEV (reference sequence). Germline trimming cut 5 bases from V and 0 bases from J; bases unmatched to any gene: 7. The CDR3 loop is CASSPRTGISYEQYF. The CDR3 nucleotides read TGTGCCAGCAGTCCTAGGACAGGCATCTCCTACGAGCAGTACTTC.

The chain employs TRBV7-6 and TRBJ2-1; 7 nucleotides line up with TRBD2. V lost 4 bases and J lost 7; bases outside the gene matches: 4. From germline, CDR1 is SGHVS and CDR2 FNYEAQ. There are 13 residues in the CDR3. The CDR3 DNA reads as TGTGCCAGCAGCTGGGGGGGAGAGAATGAGCAGTTCTTC. The encoded protein is CASSWGGENEQFF.

On this clone itself: One junction end disagrees with the germline gene, perhaps due to a read error. The chain combines TRBV20-1 with TRBJ1-2; D remains ambiguous. CDR1 and CDR2 (germline): DFQATT, SNEGSKA (reference sequence). CDR3 length equals 9 residues. Here the CDR3 reads CSASRRPHF. In nucleotides, the CDR3 is TGCAGTGCTTCCCGGCGGCCCCACTTC.

The chain has TRBV6-5 and TRBJ1-2; D is unclear. Looked up from germline, CDR1 is MNHEY and CDR2 is SVGAGI. The CDR3 is 12 residues long. V gave up 4 bases and J gave up 8 bases, with 11 bases separating them. CDR3 in DNA: TGTGCCAGCAGTTCTGCAGATCTCGGCTACACCTTC. Translation: CASSSADLGYTF.

This chain connects TRBV27 to TRBJ1-6; 9 nucleotides agree with TRBD1. From germline, CDR1 is MNHEY and CDR2 SMNVEV (reference sequence). The CDR3 consists of 15 residues. The junction had 2 bases not matched to a gene; V was cut back by 2 bases and J by 6 bases. The CDR3 is CASSLRTGANSPLHF. CDR3 nucleotides: TGTGCCAGCAGTTTAAGGACAGGGGCTAATTCACCCCTCCACTTT.

This chain uses TRBV25-1 with TRBJ2-7; TRBD2 agrees at 7 bases. CDR1 is MGHDK, CDR2 SYGVNS, per germline. There are 13 residues in the CDR3. V shed 4 bases and J 6 bases; nucleotides not matched to a gene: 6. The CDR3, as DNA: TGTGCCAGCAGTGGATGGGAGGGCGTCGAGCAGTACTTC. Amino acid sequence: CASSGWEGVEQYF.